The sample holds a few counts of the clone carrying this TCR beta chain. Its cognate antigen is unknown. The data were taken from a study of beta chain features in type 1 diabetes. General study points: For type 1 diabetes patients, VDJ junctions showed fewer insertions and more deletions. Cells expressing TCR highly could be over-represented by cDNA sequencing. A moderate, significant TCRB CDR3 shortening appeared in type 1 diabetes across four CD4+ subsets.

Expressed TCRB transcripts were sequenced because the entire RNA isolate underwent reverse transcription. TCRdb's copy holds only in-frame clones and misses some; the assay was immunoSEQ multiplex PCR. The table lists hundreds of thousands of clones, over 11% of them singletons. The CDR3 is made up of 14 amino acids. Trimming took off 2 bases at V and 2 bases at J, with 9 bases between the two ends. From germline, CDR1 is LGHNA and CDR2 YNFKEQ. The source of this sequence is a man aged 18 to 30 with type 1 diabetes. V is TRBV4-2 and J is TRBJ1-2; a possible D gene is TRBD1 (5 bases). Sequenced material: naive CD4+ T cells from blood. Written as DNA, the CDR3 is TGTGCCAGCAGCCAAATACAGGTGAACTATGGCTACACCTTC. The encoded protein is CASSQIQVNYGYTF.